The 15 T cell receptor beta chains listed next were all sequenced from one sample in a study of cytomegalovirus exposure and HLA in healthy donors. Use of 60 Vbeta and 13 Jbeta primers characterized the PCR. TCRdb's copy holds only in-frame clones and misses some; the assay was immunoSEQ multiplex PCR. The sample lists around 65,000 clones, approximately 64% seen once, with 15% to 20% in the top ten. The specimen sequenced was PBMCs. All receptors derive from a man aged 35-49 years in good health and CMV-seropositive.

This chain connects TRBV9 to TRBJ1-1; D is ambiguous. CDR3 size: 15 residues. Trimming left V 2 bases short and J 1 base short, with 12 bases between. Germline CDR1 and CDR2: SGDLS and YYNGEE. The CDR3 loop is CASSVSSLGNTEAFF. CDR3 DNA: TGTGCCAGCAGCGTTTCGAGTCTTGGGAACACTGAAGCTTTCTTT.

V is TRBV15 and J is TRBJ2-7; D is undetermined. Germline CDR1 is LNHNV and CDR2 is YYDKDF (reference sequence). The V end lost 0 bases, the J end lost 5 bases, and 5 bases lay between the germline ends. CDR3 length: 12 amino acids. The chain's CDR3 is CATSRDHHEQYF. For the CDR3, the DNA is TGTGCCACCAGCAGAGATCATCACGAGCAGTACTTC.

The V gene is TRBV7-2, the J gene TRBJ1-4, with a weak D call TRBD1 (6 bases). V lost 2 bases, J lost 8 bases, and 12 bases lay in between. The CDR3 has 14 amino acids. Germline-derived CDR1 and CDR2 are SGHTA and FQGNSA. The CDR3 DNA reads as TGTGCCAGCAGCTTAAACAGGGTTCAGGAAAAACTGTTTTTT. The encoded protein is CASSLNRVQEKLFF.

V and J are TRBV29-1 and TRBJ1-2; the D gene is possibly TRBD1 (5 bases). With 7 bases removed from V and 6 bases from J, the gap between germline ends came to 15 bases. CDR1 and CDR2 from the germline V gene are SQVTM and ANQGSEA. The CDR3 runs to 12 residues. DNA for the CDR3: TGCAGCGGGGATTTCCAGGGTGATGGCTACACCTTC. Protein sequence: CSGDFQGDGYTF.

This clone was detected only a few times. The rearrangement links TRBV5-1 to TRBJ2-1, with TRBD2 identical over 13 bases. J was trimmed by 6 bases and V by 4 bases; bases with no gene match: 4. Germline V gene sequence: CDR1 SGHRS, CDR2 YFSETQ. The CDR3 sequence is 15 residues long. CDR3 bases: TGCGCCAGCAGCGCTACTAGCGGGAGGGTCAATGAGCAGTTCTTC. Translating gives CASSATSGRVNEQFF.

This clone was picked up a small number of times. V is TRBV28 and J is TRBJ1-5; tentative D call: TRBD1 (6 bases). V was cut by 3 bases and J by 5 bases, with 11 bases left in between. Germline lookup yields CDR1 MDHEN and CDR2 SYDVKM. CDR3 length: 14 amino acids. CDR3 sequence (DNA): TGTGCCAGCAGTTTGGAACAGGGTTATCAGCCCCAGCATTTT. Translated: CASSLEQGYQPQHF.

In this sample, this clone turned up once. The chain has TRBV11-3 and TRBJ2-7; 12 nucleotides agree with TRBD1. CDR3 length: 12 amino acids. CDR1 and CDR2 (germline): SGHNT, YENEEA. The trim removed 8 bases at V and 6 bases at J, leaving 2 bases unmatched. CDR3 loop: CASRDRGREQYF. As DNA, the CDR3 is TGTGCCAGCCGGGACAGGGGGCGCGAGCAGTACTTC. Together with reference TRBV11-3 and TRBJ2-7, the CDR3 gives the full variable domain: EAGVVQSPRYKIIEKKQPVAFWCNPISGHNTLYWYLQNLGQGPELLIRYENEEAVDDSQLPKDRFSAERLKGVDSTLKIQPAELGDSAVYLCASRDRGREQYFGPGTRLTVT.

This sequence joins TRBV30 and TRBJ1-1; 7 bases fit TRBD1. The CDR3 is made up of 15 amino acids. Germline values: CDR1 GTSNPN, CDR2 SVGIG (reference sequence). The junction had 11 bases not matched to a gene; V was cut back by 3 bases and J by 4 bases. The CDR3 DNA reads as TGTGCCTGGAGGCGACCTGACAGGGAAAGCACTGAAGCTTTCTTT. It translates to CAWRRPDRESTEAFF.

The chain employs TRBV12-5 and TRBJ2-1, with D perhaps TRBD1 (6 bases). The CDR3 loop spans 15 amino acids. Germline CDR1 LGHNT, CDR2 FRNRAP. With 5 bases removed from V and 2 bases from J, the gap between germline ends came to 13 bases. The CDR3 DNA reads as TGTGCTAGTGGTCGCCGGGACACCCCCTACAATGAGCAGTTCTTC. This gives the protein CASGRRDTPYNEQFF.

This rearrangement joins TRBV5-4 to TRBJ2-1, with 12 bases matching TRBD2. Germline trimming cut 3 bases from V and 7 bases from J; bases unmatched to any gene: 11. Germline CDR1 is SGHNT and CDR2 is YYREEE (reference sequence). The CDR3 is 17 amino acids. The CDR3, as DNA: TGTGCCAGCAGCTCTAGCGGGGGGGCCTCGGGGATGAATGAGCAGTTCTTC. It specifies CASSSSGGASGMNEQFF.

The chain combines TRBV29-1 with TRBJ1-1; perhaps TRBD1 as D (6 bases). The CDR3 consists of 11 residues. Looked up from germline, CDR1 is SQVTM and CDR2 is ANQGSEA. The CDR3 sequence is CSGYVGAGAFF. CDR3 DNA sequence: TGCAGTGGTTATGTGGGGGCAGGGGCTTTCTTT.

V usage is TRBV21-1 and J usage is TRBJ2-1; the D segment call TRBD2 is taken from the table without a DNA check. TRBV21-1 is classified as a pseudogene. CDR3 length equals 15 residues. In DNA, the CDR3 is TGTGCCAGCAGCAACGTAGCGGGAGTTGGCAATGAGCAGTTCTTC. It yields the protein CASSNVAGVGNEQFF.

The sample holds one count of this clone. The CDR3 DNA follows: TGTGCCAGCAGCGGGACTAGCGGGGGACGATTCTTC. This sequence encodes CASSGTSGGRFF. V and J are TRBV7-9 and TRBJ2-1; the match to TRBD2 covers 14 bases. Germline V gene lookup returns CDR1 SEHNR and CDR2 FQNEAQ (reference sequence). This CDR3 contains 12 residues. With 5 bases clipped from V and 16 bases from J, the junction kept 4 bases outside the gene matches.

The V gene is TRBV2, the J gene TRBJ1-1; 7 bases line up with TRBD1. Germline CDR1 and CDR2: SNHLY and FYNNEI. The CDR3 length is 11 residues. V shed 9 bases, J shed 8 bases, and the junction held 6 bases outside the gene matches. In DNA form, the CDR3 reads TGTGCCAGTACACAGGGGTACGAAGCTTTCTTT. Protein product: CASTQGYEAFF.

The chain combines TRBV11-2 with TRBJ1-2; weak D call: TRBD1 (5 bases). Germline CDR1 is SGHAT and CDR2 is FQNNGV. The CDR3 has 14 residues. V was cut by 3 bases and J by 3 bases, with 11 bases left in between. The CDR3 here is CASSLSGNDYGYTF. The DNA for the CDR3 is TGTGCCAGCAGCTTGTCAGGGAATGACTATGGCTACACCTTC.